The sequence of this T cell receptor (beta chain) was determined in a study of CD8+ T cells in alopecia areata. Reverse transcribed after extraction, RNA yielded cDNA as the sequencing template. Libraries were prepared by immunoSEQ multiplex PCR; TCRdb keeps only in-frame clonotypes and omits some of them. The table shows about 180,000 clones, with about 55% occurring only once. Treatment: oral pan-JAK inhibitor, 5-10 mg twice daily. The table lists this clone with a count of one. The sample was CD8+ T cells sorted from blood, taken at week 24, from a patient treated with tofacitinib. This receptor was obtained from a human donor with alopecia areata.

The CDR3 sequence: CASSQADGDEQFF. The DNA for the CDR3 is TGCGCCAGCAGCCAAGCCGACGGGGATGAGCAGTTCTTC. V and J are TRBV4-3 and TRBJ2-1, with D possibly being TRBD2 (5 bases). V gave up 1 base and J gave up 8 bases, with 9 bases separating them. This CDR3 contains 13 residues. CDR1 and CDR2 (germline): LGHNA, YSLEER.